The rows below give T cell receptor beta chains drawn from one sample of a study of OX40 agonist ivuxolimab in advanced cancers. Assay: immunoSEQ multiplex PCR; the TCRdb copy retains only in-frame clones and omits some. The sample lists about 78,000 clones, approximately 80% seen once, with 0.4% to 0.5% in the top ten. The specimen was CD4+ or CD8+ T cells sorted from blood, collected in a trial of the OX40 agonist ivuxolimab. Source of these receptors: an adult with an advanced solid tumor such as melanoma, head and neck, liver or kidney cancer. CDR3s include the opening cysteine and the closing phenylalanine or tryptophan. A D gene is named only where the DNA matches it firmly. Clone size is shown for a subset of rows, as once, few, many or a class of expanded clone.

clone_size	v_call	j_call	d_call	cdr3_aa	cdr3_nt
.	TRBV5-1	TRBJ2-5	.	CASSIGQETQYF	TGCGCCAGCAGCATTGGGCAAGAGACCCAGTACTTC
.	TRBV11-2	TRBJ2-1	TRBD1	CASSSDRANEQFF	TGTGCCAGCAGCTCCGACAGGGCAAATGAGCAGTTCTTC
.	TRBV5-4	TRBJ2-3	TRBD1	CASSLDSGQGADTQYF	TGTGCCAGCAGCCTGGACTCCGGACAGGGGGCGGATACGCAGTATTTT
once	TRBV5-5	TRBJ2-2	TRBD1	CASRYESQGARRAGELFF	TGTGCCAGCAGATATGAATCACAGGGGGCTCGGCGCGCCGGGGAGCTGTTTTTT
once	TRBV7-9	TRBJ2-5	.	CASKGRGGETQYF	TGTGCCAGCAAAGGCAGGGGTGGCGAGACCCAGTACTTC
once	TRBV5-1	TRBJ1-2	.	CASSLGRGDTYGYTF	TGCGCCAGCAGCTTGGGTCGGGGGGACACCTATGGCTACACCTTC
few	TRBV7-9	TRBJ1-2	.	CASSLSGTGYTF	TGTGCCAGCAGCTTATCAGGGACTGGCTACACCTTC
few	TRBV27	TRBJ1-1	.	CASTLGEGTEAFF	TGTGCCAGCACCCTCGGGGAGGGCACTGAAGCTTTCTTT
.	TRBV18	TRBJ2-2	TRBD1	CASSRQGDAGELFF	TGTGCCAGCTCACGACAGGGGGATGCCGGGGAGCTGTTTTTT
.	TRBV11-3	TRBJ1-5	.	CASSLVFQSSNQPQHF	TGTGCCAGCAGCTTAGTTTTCCAGTCGAGCAATCAGCCCCAGCATTTT
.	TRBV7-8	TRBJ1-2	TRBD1	CASSPRTGSRDYGYTF	TGTGCCAGCAGCCCACGGACAGGGTCGAGGGACTATGGCTACACCTTC
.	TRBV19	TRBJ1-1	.	CASSRAGWAGHTEAFF	TGTGCCAGTAGTAGAGCTGGCTGGGCTGGGCACACTGAAGCTTTCTTT
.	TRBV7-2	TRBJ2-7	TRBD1	CASSPGQGRYEQYF	TGTGCCAGCTCTCCGGGACAGGGTCGATACGAGCAGTACTTC
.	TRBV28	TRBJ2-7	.	CASSPRVEQYF	TGTGCCAGCAGCCCGAGGGTAGAGCAGTACTTC
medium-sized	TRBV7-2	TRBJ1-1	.	CASSLHQGTEAFF	TGTGCCAGCAGCTTACACCAGGGGACTGAAGCTTTCTTT
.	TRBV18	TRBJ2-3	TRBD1	CASSLLTGQATTDTQYF	TGTGCCAGCTCTCTTCTGACAGGACAGGCGACCACAGATACGCAGTATTTT
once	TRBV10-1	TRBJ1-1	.	CASSESIWGSSSTEAFF	TGCGCCAGCAGTGAGTCGATCTGGGGCTCAAGTAGCACTGAAGCTTTCTTT
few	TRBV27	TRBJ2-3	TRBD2	CASSLRSLAEEGTQYF	TGTGCCAGCAGTTTAAGGTCACTAGCGGAGGAAGGTACGCAGTATTTT
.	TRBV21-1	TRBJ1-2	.	CARNRVSNYGYTF	TGTGCCAGGAACAGGGTTTCTAACTATGGCTACACCTTC
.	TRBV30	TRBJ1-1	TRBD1	CAVSSTGDAEAFF	TGTGCCGTATCCTCGACAGGGGACGCTGAAGCTTTCTTT
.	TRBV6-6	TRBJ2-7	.	CASSYRRDQPEQYF	TGTGCCAGCAGTTACAGGCGGGATCAGCCCGAGCAGTACTTC
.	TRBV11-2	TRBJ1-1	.	CASSFWGAQSTFF	TGTGCCAGCAGCTTTTGGGGGGCGCAGAGTACTTTCTTT
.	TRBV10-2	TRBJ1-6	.	CASSAVTVSNSPLHF	TGCGCCAGCAGTGCGGTGACAGTCTCTAATTCACCCCTCCACTTT
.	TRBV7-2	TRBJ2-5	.	CASSSIQQKETQYF	TGTGCCAGCAGCTCGATTCAACAGAAAGAGACCCAGTACTTC
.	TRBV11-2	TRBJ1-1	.	CASSLAQGRTEAFF	TGTGCCAGCAGCTTAGCTCAGGGGCGCACTGAAGCTTTCTTT
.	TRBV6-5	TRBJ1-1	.	CASSYSPGLETEAFF	TGTGCCAGCAGTTACTCGCCAGGATTGGAGACTGAAGCTTTCTTT
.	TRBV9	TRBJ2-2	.	CASSVVATGELFF	TGTGCCAGCAGCGTAGTCGCTACCGGGGAGCTGTTTTTT
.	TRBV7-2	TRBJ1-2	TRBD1	CASSLAAGTGLTNYGYTF	TGTGCCAGCAGCTTAGCGGCCGGGACAGGATTAACTAACTATGGCTACACCTTC
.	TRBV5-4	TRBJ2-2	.	CASSLSARSAGELFF	TGTGCCAGCAGCTTAAGCGCTAGGTCGGCCGGGGAGCTGTTTTTT
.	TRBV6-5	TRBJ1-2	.	CASSLLGRDYGYTF	TGTGCCAGCAGCCTCTTGGGCCGCGACTATGGCTACACCTTC
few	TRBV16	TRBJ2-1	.	CASSRPPLTTPEQFF	TGTGCCAGCAGCCGCCCGCCACTAACGACCCCCGAGCAGTTCTTC
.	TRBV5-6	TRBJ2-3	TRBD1	CASSSRRTGISTDTQYF	TGTGCCAGCAGCTCGAGAAGGACAGGGATAAGCACAGATACGCAGTATTTT
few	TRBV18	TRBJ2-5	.	CASSPRTQGSGAQYF	TGTGCCAGCTCACCACGGACACAGGGATCTGGGGCCCAGTACTTC
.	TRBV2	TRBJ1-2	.	CASRPQGKAHGYTF	TGTGCCAGCAGACCCCAGGGGAAAGCGCATGGCTACACCTTC
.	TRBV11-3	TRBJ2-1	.	CASSITAPSSNEQFF	TGTGCCAGCAGCATCACGGCTCCCAGTTCCAATGAGCAGTTCTTC
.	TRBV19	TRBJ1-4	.	CASRYRGPNEKLFF	TGTGCCAGTAGATACCGGGGGCCTAATGAAAAACTGTTTTTT
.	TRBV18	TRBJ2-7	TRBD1	CASSPGQGTYEQYF	TGTGCCAGCTCCCCGGGACAGGGTACCTACGAGCAGTACTTC
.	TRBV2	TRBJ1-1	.	CASSAQVWAFF	TGTGCCAGCAGTGCACAGGTTTGGGCTTTCTTT
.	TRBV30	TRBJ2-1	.	CAWSPIPLGNEQFF	TGTGCCTGGAGTCCGATCCCTCTAGGCAATGAGCAGTTCTTC
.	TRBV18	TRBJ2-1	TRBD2	CASSPPALAGGDEQFF	TGTGCCAGCTCACCACCAGCACTAGCGGGAGGGGATGAGCAGTTCTTC
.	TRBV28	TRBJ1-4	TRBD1	CASRRDRENEKLFF	TGTGCCAGCAGGAGGGACAGGGAAAATGAAAAACTGTTTTTT
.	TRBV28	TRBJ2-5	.	CASMDNQETQYF	TGTGCCAGCATGGACAACCAAGAGACCCAGTACTTC
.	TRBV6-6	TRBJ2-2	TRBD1	CASSGTGGWAGELFF	TGTGCCAGCAGCGGGACAGGGGGCTGGGCCGGGGAGCTGTTTTTT
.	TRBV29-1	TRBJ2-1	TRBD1	CSVGTGGQRSEQFF	TGCAGCGTTGGGACAGGGGGCCAGAGGAGTGAGCAGTTCTTC
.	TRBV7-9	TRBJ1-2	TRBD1	CASSSTGTGAEGYTF	TGTGCCAGCAGCTCTACCGGGACAGGGGCCGAAGGCTACACCTTC
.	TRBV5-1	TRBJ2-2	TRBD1	CASSGHGQGVSGELFF	TGCGCCAGCAGCGGACACGGACAGGGGGTGTCCGGGGAGCTGTTTTTT
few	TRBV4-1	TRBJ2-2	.	CASSQVPGTTGELFF	TGCGCCAGCAGCCAAGTCCCGGGAACCACCGGGGAGCTGTTTTTT
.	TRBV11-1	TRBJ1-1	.	CASSRLAPDTEAFF	TGTGCCAGCAGCCGACTGGCGCCTGACACTGAAGCTTTCTTT
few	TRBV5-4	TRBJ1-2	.	CASSLTQARGYTF	TGTGCCAGCAGCCTAACACAGGCTAGGGGCTACACCTTC
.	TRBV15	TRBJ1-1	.	CATSTGQAEAFF	TGTGCCACCAGCACAGGTCAGGCTGAAGCTTTCTTT
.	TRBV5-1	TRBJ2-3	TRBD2	CASSLLAGQLPPTDTQYF	TGCGCCAGCAGCTTGCTAGCGGGCCAGCTTCCCCCCACAGATACGCAGTATTTT
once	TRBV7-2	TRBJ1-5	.	CASSLISNQPQHF	TGTGCCAGCAGCTTAATTAGCAATCAGCCCCAGCATTTT
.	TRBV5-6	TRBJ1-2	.	CASSLATGRPLNYGYTF	TGTGCCAGCAGCTTGGCGACAGGAAGGCCCCTTAACTATGGCTACACCTTC
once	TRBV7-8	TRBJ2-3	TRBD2	CASSPPRLIGGAYTDTQYF	TGTGCCAGCAGCCCACCGCGGCTCATCGGGGGGGCCTACACAGATACGCAGTATTTT
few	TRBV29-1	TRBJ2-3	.	CSVERDSEGDTQYF	TGCAGCGTGGAGCGGGACAGTGAGGGAGATACGCAGTATTTT
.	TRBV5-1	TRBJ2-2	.	CASSAPGRRNTGELFF	TGCGCCAGCAGCGCCCCGGGACGTCGGAACACCGGGGAGCTGTTTTTT
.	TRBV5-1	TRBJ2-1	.	CASSLGLASYNEQFF	TGCGCCAGCAGCTTGGGGCTGGCGTCCTACAATGAGCAGTTCTTC
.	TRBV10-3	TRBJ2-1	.	CAISDKGNEQFF	TGTGCCATCAGTGATAAAGGGAATGAGCAGTTCTTC
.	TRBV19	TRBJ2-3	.	CASSIPRGSSRDTQYF	TGTGCCAGTAGTATTCCCCGCGGTTCTAGCAGGGATACGCAGTATTTT
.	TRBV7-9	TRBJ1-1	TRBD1	CASSGYRGGNTEAFF	TGTGCCAGCAGCGGATACAGGGGCGGGAACACTGAAGCTTTCTTT